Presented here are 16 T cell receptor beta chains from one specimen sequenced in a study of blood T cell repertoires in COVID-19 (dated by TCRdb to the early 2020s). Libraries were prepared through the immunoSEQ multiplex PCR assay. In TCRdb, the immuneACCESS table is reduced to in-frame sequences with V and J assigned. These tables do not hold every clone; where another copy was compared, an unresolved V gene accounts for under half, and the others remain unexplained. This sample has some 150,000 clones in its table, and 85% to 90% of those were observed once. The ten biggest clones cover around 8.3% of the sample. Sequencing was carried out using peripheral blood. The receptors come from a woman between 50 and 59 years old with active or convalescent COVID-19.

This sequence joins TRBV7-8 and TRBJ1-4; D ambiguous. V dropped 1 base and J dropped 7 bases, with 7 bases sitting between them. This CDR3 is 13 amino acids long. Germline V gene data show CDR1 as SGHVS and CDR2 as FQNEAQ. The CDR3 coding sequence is TGTGCCAGCAGCTTAGGGCAGGCTGAAAAACTGTTTTTT. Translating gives CASSLGQAEKLFF.

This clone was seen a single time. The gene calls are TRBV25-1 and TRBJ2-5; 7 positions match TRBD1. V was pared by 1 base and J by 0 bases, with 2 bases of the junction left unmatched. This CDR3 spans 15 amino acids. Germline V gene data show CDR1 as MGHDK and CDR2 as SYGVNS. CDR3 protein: CASSESGQYQETQYF. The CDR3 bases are TGTGCCAGCAGTGAATCGGGACAGTACCAAGAGACCCAGTACTTC.

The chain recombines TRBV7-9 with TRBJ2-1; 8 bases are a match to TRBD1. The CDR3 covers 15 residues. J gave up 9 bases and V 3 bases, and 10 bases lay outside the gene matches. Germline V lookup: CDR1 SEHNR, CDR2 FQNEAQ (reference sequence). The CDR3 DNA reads TGTGCCAGCAGCTTTATCCTGACAGGGGCGTCTGAGCAGTTCTTC. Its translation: CASSFILTGASEQFF.

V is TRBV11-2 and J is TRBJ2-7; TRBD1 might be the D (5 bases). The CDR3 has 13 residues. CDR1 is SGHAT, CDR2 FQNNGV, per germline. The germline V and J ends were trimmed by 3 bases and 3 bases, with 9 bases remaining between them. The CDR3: CASSFGQGYEQYF. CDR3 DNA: TGTGCCAGCAGCTTTGGCCAGGGCTACGAGCAGTACTTC.

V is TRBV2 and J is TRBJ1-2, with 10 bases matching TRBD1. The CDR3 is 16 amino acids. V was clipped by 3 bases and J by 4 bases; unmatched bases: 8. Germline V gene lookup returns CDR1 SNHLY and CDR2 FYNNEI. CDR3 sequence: CASSEPRDRGLYGYTF. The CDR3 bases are TGTGCCAGCAGTGAGCCCCGGGACAGGGGACTCTATGGCTACACCTTC.

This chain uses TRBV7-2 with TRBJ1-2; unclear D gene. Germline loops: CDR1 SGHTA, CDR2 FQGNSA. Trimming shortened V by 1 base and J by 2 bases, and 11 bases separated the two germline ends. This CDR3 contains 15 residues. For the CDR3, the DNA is TGTGCCAGCAGCTTAGTTGATAACATCAACTATGGCTACACCTTC. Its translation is CASSLVDNINYGYTF.

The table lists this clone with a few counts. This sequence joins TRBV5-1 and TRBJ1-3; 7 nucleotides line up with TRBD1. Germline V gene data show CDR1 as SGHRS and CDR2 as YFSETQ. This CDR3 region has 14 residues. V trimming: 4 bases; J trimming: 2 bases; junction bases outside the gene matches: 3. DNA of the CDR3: TGCGCCAGCAGCGGCGGGACAGCTGGAAACACCATATATTTT. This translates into CASSGGTAGNTIYF. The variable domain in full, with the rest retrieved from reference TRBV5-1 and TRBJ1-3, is KAGVTQTPRYLIKTRGQQVTLSCSPISGHRSVSWYQQTPGQGLQFLFEYFSETQRNKGNFPGRFSGRQFSNSRSEMNVSTLELGDSALYLCASSGGTAGNTIYFGEGSWLTVV.

The chain's CDR3 is CASSLVGWREDRDEQFF. In DNA, the CDR3 is TGTGCCAGCAGCTTAGTGGGCTGGCGGGAGGACCGGGATGAGCAGTTCTTC. The V call is TRBV7-2, the J call TRBJ2-1; 8 bases match TRBD2. Germline values: CDR1 SGHTA, CDR2 FQGNSA. V was pared by 1 base and J by 8 bases, with 13 bases of the junction left unmatched. The CDR3 has 17 residues.

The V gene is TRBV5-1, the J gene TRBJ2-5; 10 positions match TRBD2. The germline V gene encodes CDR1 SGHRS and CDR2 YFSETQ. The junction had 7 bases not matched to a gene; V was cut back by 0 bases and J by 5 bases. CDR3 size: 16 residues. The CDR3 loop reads CASSLASGGAGETQYF. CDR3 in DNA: TGCGCCAGCAGCTTGGCGAGCGGGGGGGCCGGGGAGACCCAGTACTTC.

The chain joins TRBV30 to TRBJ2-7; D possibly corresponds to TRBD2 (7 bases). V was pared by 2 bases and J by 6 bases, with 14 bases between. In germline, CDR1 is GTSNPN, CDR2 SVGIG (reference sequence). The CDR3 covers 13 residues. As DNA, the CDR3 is TGTGCCTGGAGTATCGGGGGGCTCGCCGAGCAGTACTTC. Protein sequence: CAWSIGGLAEQYF. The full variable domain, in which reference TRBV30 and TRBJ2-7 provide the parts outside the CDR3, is SQTIHQWPATLVQPVGSPLSLECTVEGTSNPNLYWYRQAAGRGLQLLFYSVGIGQISSEVPQNLSASRPQDRQFILSSKKLLLSDSGFYLCAWSIGGLAEQYFGPGTRLTVT.

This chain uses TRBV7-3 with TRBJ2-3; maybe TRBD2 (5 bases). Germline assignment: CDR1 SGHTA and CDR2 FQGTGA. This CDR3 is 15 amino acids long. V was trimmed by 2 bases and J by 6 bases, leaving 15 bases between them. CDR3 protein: CASSLLAAYGDTQYF. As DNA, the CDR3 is TGTGCCAGCAGCTTACTAGCCGCGTATGGGGATACGCAGTATTTT.

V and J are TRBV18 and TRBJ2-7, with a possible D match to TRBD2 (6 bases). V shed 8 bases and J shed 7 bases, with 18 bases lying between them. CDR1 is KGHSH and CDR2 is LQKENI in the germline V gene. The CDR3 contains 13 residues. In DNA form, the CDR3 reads TGTGCCAGCCGTCTAGCGAGAGCCCAAGAGCAGTACTTC. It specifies CASRLARAQEQYF.

CDR3 loop: CASSPRVGQRYTEAFF. DNA for the CDR3: TGTGCCAGCTCACCCAGGGTGGGACAGCGGTACACTGAAGCTTTCTTT. The V and J genes are TRBV18 and TRBJ1-1, with 7 bases fitting TRBD1. With 3 bases clipped from V and 3 bases from J, the junction kept 10 bases outside the gene matches. The CDR3 contains 16 residues. Germline values: CDR1 KGHSH, CDR2 LQKENI.

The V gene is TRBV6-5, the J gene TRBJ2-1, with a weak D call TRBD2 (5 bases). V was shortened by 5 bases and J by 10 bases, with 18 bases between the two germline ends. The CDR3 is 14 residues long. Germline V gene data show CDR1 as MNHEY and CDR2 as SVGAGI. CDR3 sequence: CASSRQVGELEQFF. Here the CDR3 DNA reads TGTGCCAGCAGTAGGCAGGTCGGGGAACTCGAGCAGTTCTTC.

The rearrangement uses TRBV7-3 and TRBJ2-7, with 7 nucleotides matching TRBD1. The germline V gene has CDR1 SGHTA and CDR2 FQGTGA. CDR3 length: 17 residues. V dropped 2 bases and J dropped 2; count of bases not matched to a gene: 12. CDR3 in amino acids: CASSLLKGQSFPYEQYF. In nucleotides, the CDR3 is TGTGCCAGCAGCTTATTAAAGGGACAGAGCTTCCCCTACGAGCAGTACTTC.

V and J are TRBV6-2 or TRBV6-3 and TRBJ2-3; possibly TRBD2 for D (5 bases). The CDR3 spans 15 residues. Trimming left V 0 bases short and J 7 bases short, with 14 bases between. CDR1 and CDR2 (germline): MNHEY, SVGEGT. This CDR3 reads CASSYSGLPQNTQYF. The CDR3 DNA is TGTGCCAGCAGTTACTCCGGACTTCCGCAGAATACGCAGTATTTT.